This T cell receptor (beta chain) was retrieved from a study of T cell responses to AZD1222 COVID-19 vaccine. Study-wide results and caveats: At baseline, just 6 or 7 AZD1222 recipients tested seropositive. Most donors were white British and more were female, and clonal diversity was possibly underestimated.

CDR1 is LGHNA, CDR2 YSLEER, per germline. V was trimmed by 1 base and J by 10 bases, leaving 10 bases between them. This CDR3 is 13 amino acids long. Repertoires were generated with immunoSEQ multiplex PCR, while TCRdb's copy carries only in-frame clones and drops some. The data contain fewer than 150,000 clones, 85% to 95% of them seen just once; the ten biggest clones take up approximately 5%. Note on this clone: Its matching antigen is unknown.

The sequence came from an adult who received the AZD1222 COVID-19 vaccine. The input for sequencing was peripheral blood, taken 28 days after the second AZD1222 dose. The J gene is TRBJ2-2, the V gene TRBV4-3; D is undetermined. CDR3 in DNA: TGCGCCAGCAGCCAAGGTCCCGAGAAGGAGCTGTTTTTT. This codes for CASSQGPEKELFF.